Shown below are 18 T cell receptor beta chains from a single sample sequenced in a study of low-dose radiotherapy and immunotherapy resistance in tumors. The time point: before trial treatment. Alpha- and beta-chain coverage of first-strand cDNA came from TRAV- and TRBV-specific primers. A roughly 19-cycle PCR with a constant-region primer and V-primer adapter amplified TCRs. One entry per CDR3 protein results from TCRdb running MiXCR on the reads. Among 80,000 to 90,000 distinct CDR3 sequences, around 17% were seen once, and the ten largest hold 2.5% to 3%. The sample was PBMCs, taken before treatment. These TCRs come from a male donor with prostate cancer.

A remark on this clonotype: A far larger clone differs by one base, so this is likely a read error. The chain carries TRBV5-1 and TRBJ2-1, with unresolved D. The CDR3 has 13 amino acids. V gave up 0 bases and J gave up 10 bases, with 11 bases separating them. Germline V gives CDR1 SGHRS, CDR2 YFSETQ. The CDR3 region is CASSLGSPYEQFF. The CDR3 DNA reads as TGCGCCAGCAGCTTGGGTTCTCCCTACGAGCAGTTCTTC.

This clonotype was observed at least ten times. The chain joins TRBV30 to TRBJ2-5; TRBD2 matches at 8 bases. Germline V gives CDR1 GTSNPN, CDR2 SVGIG (reference sequence). Germline trimming cut 5 bases from V and 7 bases from J; bases unmatched to any gene: 9. The CDR3 is made up of 13 amino acids. The CDR3 bases are TGTGCCTGGTCCCGGGGGCTAGCGGGGACCCAGTACTTC. As protein: CAWSRGLAGTQYF.

This clonotype was counted many times. The V and J genes are TRBV4-2 and TRBJ1-4; 7 bases map to TRBD1. Germline-derived CDR1 and CDR2 are LGHNA and YNFKEQ. CDR3 size: 21 residues. J lost 1 base, V lost 3 bases, and 20 bases had no gene match. The CDR3 loop is CASSQVHRRATGRETNEKLFF. In nucleotides, the CDR3 is TGTGCCAGCAGCCAGGTCCACCGACGAGCGACAGGGAGGGAAACTAATGAAAAACTGTTTTTT.

This clonotype was seen many times. The V and J genes are TRBV3-1 and TRBJ1-1; D not resolved. Trimming cost V 4 bases and J 3 bases, with 18 bases left between them. CDR3 size: 16 residues. Germline assignment: CDR1 LGHDT and CDR2 YNNKEL (reference sequence). As DNA, the CDR3 is TGTGCCAGCAGCCCTGACATCTTTCCGAAGGACACTGAAGCTTTCTTT. The encoded protein is CASSPDIFPKDTEAFF.

Only one count was recorded for this clonotype. A single base is all that separates this from a far larger clone, so a read error is likely. CDR3: CAISIAGEFGYTF. In DNA form, the CDR3 reads TGTGCCATCAGTATAGCTGGGGAGTTTGGCTACACCTTC. The V call is TRBV10-3, the J call TRBJ1-2; D ambiguous. Trimming cost V 5 bases and J 7 bases, with 14 bases left between them. Germline V lookup: CDR1 ENHRY, CDR2 SYGVKD. The CDR3 sequence is 13 residues long.

This clonotype was seen many times. The V call is TRBV19, the J call TRBJ1-2; 7 bases agree with TRBD1. Germline loops: CDR1 LNHDA, CDR2 SQIVND (reference sequence). V lost 7 bases and J lost 5; bases outside the gene matches: 10. CDR3 length: 14 amino acids. As DNA, the CDR3 is TGTGCCAGTATGGGGGACAGCGAGGCATATGGCTACACCTTC. Translated, it gives CASMGDSEAYGYTF. The full variable domain, rest sourced from reference TRBV19 and TRBJ1-2, is DGGITQSPKYLFRKEGQNVTLSCEQNLNHDAMYWYRQDPGQGLRLIYYSQIVNDFQKGDIAEGYSVSREKKESFPLTVTSAQKNPTAFYLCASMGDSEAYGYTFGSGTRLTVV.

This clonotype was found many times. V usage is TRBV20-1 and J usage is TRBJ2-3; TRBD2 is a possible D gene (6 bases). This CDR3 is built from 13 residues. From germline, CDR1 is DFQATT and CDR2 SNEGSKA (reference sequence). Deletions cut 3 bases from V and 6 bases from J, with 13 bases between. CDR3 residues: CSASGAAGDTQYF. CDR3 nucleotides: TGCAGTGCTAGCGGGGCCGCGGGGGATACGCAGTATTTT.

This clonotype was seen at least ten times. The CDR3 here is CASSLMGQGVEKLFF. The DNA for the CDR3 is TGTGCCAGCAGCTTAATGGGACAGGGAGTTGAAAAACTGTTTTTT. The chain recombines TRBV7-9 with TRBJ1-4, with 9 positions matching TRBD1. The germline CDR1 and CDR2 sequences are SEHNR and FQNEAQ (reference sequence). Unmatched junction bases numbered 5, after V lost 2 bases and J lost 7 bases. The CDR3 covers 15 residues.

Many counts were recorded for this clonotype. The chain carries TRBV20-1 and TRBJ1-5, with 7 bases fitting TRBD1. The CDR3 contains 14 residues. V lost 6 bases, J lost 0 bases, and 5 bases stayed unmatched. Germline lookup yields CDR1 DFQATT and CDR2 SNEGSKA (reference sequence). This CDR3 is CSAHTGDSNQPQHF. CDR3 DNA: TGCAGTGCGCATACAGGGGATAGCAATCAGCCCCAGCATTTT.

The sample holds a few counts of this clonotype. This may arise from a read error, as a much more abundant clone is one base away. The chain employs TRBV4-1 and TRBJ2-1; 7 bases line up with TRBD2. V was clipped by 4 bases and J by 7 bases; unmatched bases: 4. The germline V gene encodes CDR1 MGHRA and CDR2 YSYEKL. This CDR3 is built from 13 residues. CDR3 protein: CASSPGAGNEQFF. In nucleotides, the CDR3 is TGCGCCAGCAGCCCTGGAGCGGGGAATGAGCAGTTCTTC.

This clonotype was detected ten times or more. The V call is TRBV18, the J call TRBJ2-7, with D possibly TRBD1 on 7 matching bases. Trimming left V 6 bases short and J 7 bases short, with 13 bases between. This CDR3 spans 12 amino acids. CDR1 is KGHSH, CDR2 LQKENI, per germline. The CDR3 sequence is CASSSQGREQYF. CDR3 coding DNA: TGTGCCAGCTCGTCACAGGGGAGGGAGCAGTACTTC.

This clonotype was seen repeatedly, ten times or more. The rearrangement links TRBV4-1 to TRBJ1-6; the match to TRBD1 covers 7 bases. CDR1 is MGHRA and CDR2 is YSYEKL in the germline V gene. The CDR3 extends over 13 amino acids. Trimming at V came to 7 bases and at J to 14 bases, leaving 11 bases not matched to a gene. CDR3 region: CASKETGFSTLHF. The CDR3 DNA is TGCGCCAGCAAGGAGACAGGGTTTTCGACCCTCCACTTT.

This clonotype was seen at least ten times. This chain uses TRBV25-1 with TRBJ1-4; 7 positions match TRBD1. V gave up 4 bases and J gave up 3 bases; unmatched junction bases: 5. Germline CDR1 reads MGHDK; CDR2 reads SYGVNS. This CDR3 is 15 amino acids long. As DNA, the CDR3 is TGTGCCAGCAGTGGGGCCGGGACAGCTAATGAAAAACTGTTTTTT. Amino acids: CASSGAGTANEKLFF. The full variable domain, its missing parts supplied by reference TRBV25-1 and TRBJ1-4, is EADIYQTPRYLVIGTGKKITLECSQTMGHDKMYWYQQDPGMELHLIHYSYGVNSTEKGDLSSESTVSRIRTEHFPLTLESARPSHTSQYLCASSGAGTANEKLFFGSGTQLSVL.

This clonotype came up once. This chain connects TRBV6-2 or TRBV6-3 to TRBJ1-5; no clear D. V lost 7 bases, J lost 3 bases, and 7 bases lay in between. Germline V gives CDR1 MNHEY, CDR2 SVGEGT. The CDR3 contains 12 residues. This CDR3 reads CASMADNQPQHF. CDR3 DNA: TGTGCCAGCATGGCAGACAATCAGCCCCAGCATTTT.

There are many counts of this clonotype. The chain employs TRBV12-3 or TRBV12-4 and TRBJ2-7; TRBD1 might be the D (5 bases). The ends were cut back, 2 bases at V and 3 bases at J, with 11 bases in the middle. The CDR3 spans 14 residues. In DNA, the CDR3 is TGTGCCAGCAGTTTATCAGGGTCGGTCTACGAGCAGTACTTC. It is translated as CASSLSGSVYEQYF.

This clonotype appeared a single time. The chain couples TRBV5-6 to TRBJ2-5, with D perhaps being TRBD1 or TRBD2 (6 bases each). CDR1 and CDR2 (germline): SGHDT, YYEEEE. The CDR3 sequence is 14 residues long. V lost 4 bases to trimming and J lost 2 bases, with 12 bases between them. For the CDR3, the DNA is TGTGCCAGCAGCGACGAGGGGGGTCAAGAGACCCAGTACTTC. Amino acids: CASSDEGGQETQYF.

This clonotype was recorded at least ten times. The chain is built from TRBV10-3 and TRBJ1-5; 10 bases line up with TRBD1. Germline V CDR1 and CDR2: ENHRY, SYGVKD. With 6 bases clipped from V and 4 bases from J, the junction kept 6 bases outside the gene matches. The CDR3 totals 15 residues. CDR3 in amino acids: CAISRRDRGNQPQHF. Here the CDR3 DNA reads TGTGCCATCAGCCGGAGGGACAGGGGAAATCAGCCCCAGCATTTT.

This clonotype was seen at least ten times. The CDR3 sequence is CASSWQLVTGELFF. CDR3 bases: TGTGCCAGCAGTTGGCAGTTGGTGACCGGGGAGCTGTTTTTT. The V gene is TRBV27, the J gene TRBJ2-2; D call uncertain. Trimming removed 4 bases at V and 5 bases at J, with 11 bases between. The CDR3 extends over 14 amino acids. Germline CDR1 reads MNHEY; CDR2 reads SMNVEV (reference sequence).